A selection of T cell receptor beta chains follows, all from one sample in a study of blood T cells in healthy people across ages. TCRdb independently ran MiXCR on the 5' RACE reads; one entry per CDR3 protein. The sample yields hundreds of thousands of distinct CDR3 sequences, around 50% seen once. Specimen: blood. These receptors were obtained from an elderly man in good health. Both conserved end residues are part of each CDR3. The D gene is left open where the match is weak. Only part of the rows carry a size: once, few, many, or a class if the clone is expanded.

j_call	v_call	d_call	clone_size	cdr3_nt	cdr3_aa
TRBJ2-3	TRBV21-1	NA	NA	TGTGCCAGCAGCAAAGGCCTCACAGATACGCAGTATTTT	CASSKGLTDTQYF
TRBJ2-7	TRBV7-8	TRBD1	few	TGTGCCAGCAGCCCAGCTGGGACAGGGTTGTACGAGCAGTACTTC	CASSPAGTGLYEQYF
TRBJ2-1	TRBV7-3	TRBD2	few	TGTGCCAGCAGCCCTTACGGGACTAATCTTAATGAGCAGTTCTTC	CASSPYGTNLNEQFF
TRBJ2-7	TRBV28	NA	few	TGTGCCAGCAAGTCAGGTGGCGGCGAGCAGTACTTC	CASKSGGGEQYF
TRBJ2-1	TRBV7-9	NA	many	TGTGCCAGCAGCTTAGGAGGAATAAAGGATGAGCAGTTCTTC	CASSLGGIKDEQFF
TRBJ2-5	TRBV7-7	NA	NA	TGTGCTAGCAGCTTGGGTACGGCCTCCTACAATGAGCAGTACTTC	CASSLGTASYNEQYF
TRBJ2-1	TRBV29-1	TRBD2	NA	TGCAGCGTTGAAGTTTTTAGCGGGAGCCGGGGTGAGCAGTTCTTC	CSVEVFSGSRGEQFF
TRBJ1-4	TRBV9	NA	NA	TGTGCCAGCAGCGGAGCAGGGATTGCAACTAATGAAAAACTGTTTTTT	CASSGAGIATNEKLFF
TRBJ1-5	TRBV7-9	TRBD1	NA	TGTGGCAGCAGCTCGACAGGGGGCGGTCAGCCCCAGCATTTT	CGSSSTGGGQPQHF
TRBJ2-7	TRBV11-2	NA	NA	TGTGCCAGCAGCTTAGGTTCTCGAAACTACGAGCAGTACTTC	CASSLGSRNYEQYF
TRBJ2-7	TRBV7-2	NA	few	TGTGCCAGCAGCTTAGCCCCTACTAGTCAAGTAAGCGCCTACGAGCAGTACTTC	CASSLAPTSQVSAYEQYF
TRBJ1-5	TRBV20-1	NA	few	TGCAGTGCTAGAGATCAGGCCAGAGGCTTATCAGGCAATCAGCCCCAGCATTTT	CSARDQARGLSGNQPQHF
TRBJ2-3	TRBV29-1	TRBD1	once	TGCAGCGACTTGACAGGGTCCGATACGCAGTATTTT	CSDLTGSDTQYF
TRBJ2-7	TRBV20-1	NA	few	TGCAGTGCTAGAGATACTCGATCTCTCCCTTACGAGCAGTACTTC	CSARDTRSLPYEQYF
TRBJ2-1	TRBV20-1	TRBD2	few	TGCAGTGCTAGTAGGCTAGCGGGATTGATCGAGCAGTTCTTC	CSASRLAGLIEQFF
TRBJ2-1	TRBV4-3	TRBD2	NA	TGCGCCAGCAGCCATGGAGGACTAGCGGGGGGTATTTATAATGAGCAGTTCTTC	CASSHGGLAGGIYNEQFF
TRBJ2-1	TRBV28	NA	once	TGTGCCAGCAGCCCCCCCCGGGCCCAGACCCAGTTCTTC	CASSPPRAQTQFF
TRBJ2-3	TRBV5-1	NA	NA	TGCGCCAGCAGCTTACGTGGGAGGAGCACAGATACGCAGTATTTT	CASSLRGRSTDTQYF
TRBJ2-5	TRBV9	NA	NA	TGTGCCAGCAGCGCTGTGGGGCGCTTGGAGACCCAGTACTTC	CASSAVGRLETQYF
TRBJ2-5	TRBV7-6	TRBD1	NA	TGTGCCAGCAGCCGGACAGGGAGCGAGTACTTC	CASSRTGSEYF
TRBJ2-7	TRBV4-1	NA	NA	TGCGCCAGCAGCCATGTTGGAGTTCTCTACGAGCAGTACTTC	CASSHVGVLYEQYF
TRBJ2-3	TRBV7-2	TRBD1	NA	TGTGCCAGCAGCCCGACAGGGATCTGGACAGATACGCAGTATTTT	CASSPTGIWTDTQYF
TRBJ2-7	TRBV11-2	NA	many	TGTGCCAGCAGCTTATCCCCCAGGTCCTACGAGCAGTACTTC	CASSLSPRSYEQYF
TRBJ2-5	TRBV29-1	TRBD1	few	TGCAGCGTCGGGACAGGGGGCTGGGCTGAGCAGTACTTC	CSVGTGGWAEQYF
TRBJ2-1	TRBV3-1	NA	NA	TGTGCCAGCAGCCAAGATGGTAGTGGGAAGAGCAATGAGCAGTTCTTC	CASSQDGSGKSNEQFF
TRBJ2-2	TRBV7-3	NA	few	TGTGCCAGCAGATCGACCGGGGAGCTGTTTTTT	CASRSTGELFF
TRBJ1-6	TRBV28	NA	few	TGTGCCAGCAGTTCCGCAGGGAGAACCTCACCCCTCCACTTT	CASSSAGRTSPLHF
TRBJ1-2	TRBV10-1	NA	once	TGCGCCAGCAGTGAGAGCATTCTTTATGGCTACACCTTC	CASSESILYGYTF
TRBJ2-2	TRBV20-1	NA	NA	TGCAGTGCTAGCGGACAGACGAACACCGGGGAGCTGTTTTTT	CSASGQTNTGELFF
TRBJ1-5	TRBV7-2	NA	NA	TGTGCCAGCAGCTTATTCGTAGGAGGTTCAAGCAATCAGCCCCAGCATTTT	CASSLFVGGSSNQPQHF
TRBJ2-1	TRBV20-1	TRBD2	once	TGCAGTGCTAGTGGGACTAGCGGGGGCCGCGACCTGGATGAGCAGTTCTTC	CSASGTSGGRDLDEQFF
TRBJ1-2	TRBV29-1	NA	NA	TGCAGCGTTGATTGGCAGGGCTATGGCTACACCTTC	CSVDWQGYGYTF
TRBJ2-7	TRBV29-1	NA	NA	TGCAGCTTCTCCTACGACAGATCCTACGAGCAGTACTTC	CSFSYDRSYEQYF
TRBJ2-1	TRBV7-2	NA	NA	TGTGCCAGCAGCCGAGGCGGGGACTTTCAGTTCTTC	CASSRGGDFQFF
TRBJ2-1	TRBV28	TRBD2	many	TGTGCCAGCAGTTTGCCACTAGCGGATAGCTCCTACAATGAGCAGTTCTTC	CASSLPLADSSYNEQFF